This note documents a single T cell receptor beta chain sequence. Its antigen is unknown. No much larger clone exists at a distance of one base, and base qualities are not known. Libraries of naive CD8 T cells were built from anywhere between roughly 19,000 and 1,000,000 sorted cells, with 10%, 30% or 50% of the purified RNA used. Naive CD8 T cells, defined as CD8+CD4-CCR7+CD45RA+, were FACS-sorted into RLT Plus buffer on a BD FACSAria II. Detection sensitivity was tested by spiking Jurkat RNA equal to over 8 TCR copies' worth into samples containing roughly 19,000-1,000,000 naive CD8 T cells. Enrichment of CD8 T cells was done with RosetteSep CD8+ T Cell Enrichment Cocktail plus Ficoll-Paque, and ACK red cell lysis came afterward. Per the germline V gene, MNHEY is the CDR1 and SVGEGT is the CDR2. Inclusive of the bounding cysteine and phenylalanine, the CDR3 is 18 residues long. CDR3 DNA is the only sequence kept; it has 54 bases, read in frame from the first base. V has 3 bases trimmed and J has 2 bases trimmed; junction bases matching no gene number 10.

The library was prepared using PCR. The sequencing machine was a NextSeq 500. Bulk TCR libraries were generated as previously described, with the TCR primers listed in Table S5 used. Purification of total RNA was performed with the Qiagen AllPrep DNA/RNA kit. Before analysis, reads from multiple sequencing runs of the same library were pooled. In the authors' own workflow: Reads were retained only if the reads had an exact TCR constant sequence, and the retained reads were trimmed to 150 nt and grouped according to their 12-nt molecular barcodes. Reads within each barcode group were sub-clustered using a 15% Levenshtein threshold, and quality-weighted consensus sequences were constructed for each RNA molecule. Non-functional sequences were discarded, and so were lower-count sequences lying one edit away from another sequence. Based on a fit of two negative binomial distributions, barcode sub-clusters having less than 20% of the maximum read count were discarded. TCRdb trimmed public reads at Q25 via fastp, called clones via MiXCR and kept in-frame beta chains. Entries are consolidated by CDR3 protein sequence, retaining the most common genes and DNA. The V and J calls reflect TCRdb's pipeline rather than the authors' work. The sample yields 460,000 or so distinct CDR3 sequences; approximately 25% were counted once. The ten largest make up under 0.85% of the sample.

This specimen comes from a study of molecular identifiers for immune sequencing clone quantification listed by TCRdb under 2018. About the study as a whole: For a replicate experiment, RNA from roughly 20,000 or 100,000 naive CD8 T cells was divided into five aliquots, and four of the five aliquots were sequenced. This methods study benchmarked molecular-identifier clustering-based TCR repertoire sequencing (MIDCIRS) and TCR RNA copy counting, using CD8 T cells to do so. Overall study results and their limits: Spiked-in Jurkat TCR RNA equivalent to a single cell was reported to be detectable even among some 910,000 naive CD8 T cells. The naive libraries included spiked-in Jurkat TCR RNA (fewer than 11 copies' worth), and this Jurkat TCR RNA is not part of the donor repertoire. When barcode sub-clustering was left out, chimeric consensus sequences inflated TCR diversity, with chimeras reaching as high as 47%. In CMV-specific effector cells, clones with more than 20 RNA copies accounted for over 99% of molecules, whereas in naive cells such clones accounted for under 1%. Approximately 2.7 recovered TCR RNA copies per cell were obtained by modeling, versus roughly 9.1 by digital PCR, implying a capture efficiency of approximately 30%. Highly expanded clone sizes could be underestimated because identical TCR molecules may share a barcode.

The specimen was naive CD8+ T cells from blood, with Jurkat cell RNA spiked in. In the paper's terms, the cell subset or site label means: FACS-sorted CD8+CD4-CCR7+CD45RA+ naive T cells. In this chain, TRBV6-2 or TRBV6-3 is recombined with TRBJ1-5; a stretch of 10 junction bases matches TRBD1. The TCR was taken from a human donor in good health. Some libraries in this study had Jurkat cell RNA spiked in. The nucleotide sequence reads as follows: TGTGCCAGCAGTTATCCGGGACAGGGGATTTTGGGCAATCAGCCCCAGCATTTT. Its protein product is CASSYPGQGILGNQPQHF.